The sequence of this T cell receptor (beta chain) was determined in a study of T cells in Graves' hyperthyroidism and ophthalmopathy. Whole-study results and caveats: Onset of ophthalmopathy came a median approximately 6.9 months after the model predicted it. The blood repertoire included most of the expanded thyroid clonotypes above 0.001.

Researchers barred patients who had uncontrolled infection, other autoimmune disease, pregnancy or lactation. Orbital computed tomography, thyroid ultrasound, serum thyroxine and TRAb, and clinical symptoms together informed the diagnoses. Trimming shortened V by 0 bases and J by 7 bases, and 7 bases separated the two germline ends. CDR1 and CDR2 (germline): LNHNV, YYDKDF (reference sequence). CDR3 length: 14 residues. Regions amplified from RNA transcripts were the TCR beta CDR3 regions. The study used the HTBI primer set for a first-round RT-PCR of the TCR CDR3. TCRdb processed the multiplex PCR reads anew with MiXCR; each CDR3 protein has one entry. This sample has 500,000 to 800,000 distinct CDR3 sequences, with roughly 15% found just once. This clonotype turned up a few times. Its antigen is as yet unknown.

The rearrangement joins TRBV15 to TRBJ1-6, with D possibly being TRBD1 (5 bases). Material for sequencing was blood. The TCR sequence derives from a woman between 50 and 59 years old with Graves' ophthalmopathy. The CDR3 region is CATSRDRVNSPLHF. CDR3 DNA sequence: TGTGCCACCAGCAGAGACAGGGTGAATTCACCCCTCCACTTT.